One and the same sample provided the 19 T cell receptor beta chains below, sequenced in a study of PD-1 blockade in mismatch repair-deficient tumors. Assay used: immunoSEQ multiplex PCR; TCRdb lists only in-frame clones, some missing. The profile shows more than 90,000 clones, 60% to 85% of them singletons. This specimen was peripheral blood, taken more than 58 weeks after starting pembrolizumab. The origin of the receptors is an adult with mismatch repair-deficient cancer.

The rearrangement uses TRBV5-4 and TRBJ2-7; TRBD1 matches 9 bases. The CDR3 is 13 residues long. After removal of 4 bases from V and 4 bases from J, the junction contained 3 bases not matched to a gene. CDR1 and CDR2 from the germline V gene are SGHNT and YYREEE (reference sequence). CDR3 coding DNA: TGTGCCAGCAGCCGGGACAGGGAATACGAGCAGTACTTC. This encodes CASSRDREYEQYF.

The chain uses TRBV7-6 and TRBJ2-1, with 7 bases identical to TRBD2. Germline CDR1 is SGHVS and CDR2 is FNYEAQ. The CDR3 spans 16 residues. V was pared by 7 bases and J by 7 bases, with 16 bases of the junction left unmatched. The CDR3 DNA reads TGTGCCAGCACCCCGAGGGTGGGGGAGGGCCTTAATGAGCAGTTCTTC. This codes for CASTPRVGEGLNEQFF.

This chain links TRBV6-9 with TRBJ2-3, with D possibly being TRBD1 (6 bases). Trimming pared 8 bases from V and 1 base from J, leaving 13 bases between. Germline lookup yields CDR1 MNHGY and CDR2 SVAAGI. The CDR3 sequence is 14 residues long. CDR3 nucleotide sequence: TGTGCCAGCGATGAACAGGGAGGCACAGATACGCAGTATTTT. Its translation: CASDEQGGTDTQYF.

The chain couples TRBV5-4 to TRBJ2-1, with 11 positions matching TRBD1. The V segment lost 4 bases and the J segment 4 bases; nucleotides outside the gene matches: 10. This CDR3 contains 17 residues. Germline values: CDR1 SGHNT, CDR2 YYREEE (reference sequence). CDR3 region: CASSQGTGQGGYNEQFF. The CDR3 region has the DNA TGTGCCAGCAGCCAAGGAACGGGACAGGGGGGTTACAATGAGCAGTTCTTC.

The chain is built from TRBV7-2 and TRBJ1-5; no reliable D call. Trimming left V 5 bases short and J 6 bases short, with 14 bases between. The germline V gene encodes CDR1 SGHTA and CDR2 FQGNSA. The CDR3 runs to 14 residues. CDR3 in amino acids: CASSGKPGSQPQHF. For the CDR3, the DNA is TGTGCCAGCAGCGGCAAACCAGGAAGTCAGCCCCAGCATTTT.

The V gene is TRBV2, the J gene TRBJ2-7; 9 positions match TRBD1. CDR3 size: 14 residues. Per the germline V gene, CDR1 is SNHLY and CDR2 is FYNNEI. The V gene end was trimmed by 6 bases and the J gene end by 2 bases; junction bases not matched to a gene: 5. The CDR3 DNA reads TGTGCCAGCAGCGCCAACAGGGGGCCCTACGAGCAGTACTTC. Amino acids: CASSANRGPYEQYF.

The CDR3 protein is CASRRQGGLPNYGYTF. The CDR3 DNA sequence: TGTGCCAGTAGAAGACAGGGAGGACTCCCTAACTATGGCTACACCTTC. The chain joins TRBV19 to TRBJ1-2; 7 nucleotides match TRBD1. V gave up 6 bases and J gave up 0 bases; unmatched junction bases: 10. Germline assignment: CDR1 LNHDA and CDR2 SQIVND (reference sequence). CDR3 length: 16 residues.

Here the CDR3 reads CASSVGPGHTDTQYF. CDR3 nucleotides: TGTGCCAGCAGCGTAGGGCCAGGCCACACAGATACGCAGTATTTT. The J gene is TRBJ2-3, the V gene TRBV9, with D hard to call. V was pared by 0 bases and J by 2 bases, with 10 bases between. The CDR3 is 15 amino acids. The germline CDR1 and CDR2 sequences are SGDLS and YYNGEE.

The chain couples TRBV29-1 to TRBJ2-5, with TRBD1 matching 9 bases. J was trimmed by 0 bases and V by 3 bases; bases with no gene match: 11. This CDR3 is 17 amino acids long. Germline CDR1 and CDR2: SQVTM and ANQGSEA. CDR3 nucleotide sequence: TGCAGCGTTGAGGGAGGACAGGGGACGTTTTACCAAGAGACCCAGTACTTC. As protein: CSVEGGQGTFYQETQYF.

This clone was recorded only once. The chain is built from TRBV7-8 and TRBJ2-1, with no clear D. The germline gives CDR1 SGHVS, CDR2 FQNEAQ. Trimming cost V 1 base and J 0 bases, with 10 bases left between them. The CDR3 has 16 amino acids. The DNA for the CDR3 is TGTGCCAGCAGCTTAGGGTGGCGGCACTCCTACAATGAGCAGTTCTTC. Its protein is CASSLGWRHSYNEQFF. The whole variable domain, remainder taken from reference TRBV7-8 and TRBJ2-1, is GAGVSQSPRYKVAKRGQDVALRCDPISGHVSLFWYQQALGQGPEFLTYFQNEAQLDKSGLPSDRFFAERPEGSVSTLKIQRTQQEDSAVYLCASSLGWRHSYNEQFFGPGTRLTVL.

This chain connects TRBV13 to TRBJ2-1; 7 nucleotides match TRBD2. Germline CDR1 reads PRHDT; CDR2 reads FYEKMQ (reference sequence). There are 14 residues in the CDR3. Unmatched junction bases numbered 4, after V lost 5 bases and J lost 3 bases. Here the CDR3 DNA reads TGTGCCAGCAGCCCGGAGCGGGACTACAATGAGCAGTTCTTC. The encoded protein is CASSPERDYNEQFF. Combining the CDR3 with reference TRBV13 and TRBJ2-1 gives the whole variable domain AAGVIQSPRHLIKEKRETATLKCYPIPRHDTVYWYQQGPGQDPQFLISFYEKMQSDKGSIPDRFSAQQFSDYHSELNMSSLELGDSALYFCASSPERDYNEQFFGPGTRLTVL.

V and J are TRBV30 and TRBJ1-1, with D possibly TRBD1 on 5 matching bases. V was cut by 2 bases and J by 2 bases, with 12 bases left in between. The length of the CDR3 is 14 residues. Germline CDR1 and CDR2: GTSNPN and SVGIG (reference sequence). The CDR3 reads CAWSMGDLNTEAFF. The CDR3 nucleotides read TGTGCCTGGAGTATGGGGGACCTTAACACTGAAGCTTTCTTT.

On this clone itself: One end of the junction does not line up with germline, which may come from a read error. V is TRBV7-7 and J is TRBJ2-5, with D possibly matching TRBD2 (5 bases). The CDR3 sequence is 13 residues long. Germline CDR1 SSHAT, CDR2 FNYEAQ (reference sequence). For the CDR3, the DNA is TGTGCTAGCAGCGTAGCCCAGCGGGAGACCCAGTACTTC. Translated, it gives CASSVAQRETQYF.

The chain couples TRBV6-5 to TRBJ2-7, with a weak D call TRBD2 (5 bases). The length of the CDR3 is 13 residues. From germline, CDR1 is MNHEY and CDR2 SVGAGI. Between the trimmed V and J ends, which lost 6 bases and 6 bases, there was a span of 15 bases. CDR3 protein: CASRPGSGREQYF. As DNA, the CDR3 is TGTGCCAGCAGGCCGGGATCAGGACGCGAGCAGTACTTC.

The CDR3 nucleotides are TGTGCCAGTAGTATAGTGCTAGGGTTTGGGGCCAACGTCCTGACTTTC. The encoded protein is CASSIVLGFGANVLTF. The chain couples TRBV19 to TRBJ2-6; D is undetermined. Germline loops: CDR1 LNHDA, CDR2 SQIVND (reference sequence). The germline V and J ends were trimmed by 1 base and 3 bases, with 10 bases remaining between them. CDR3 length: 16 residues.

The J gene is TRBJ2-5, the V gene TRBV28, with 11 bases that match TRBD1. Germline CDR1 and CDR2: MDHEN and SYDVKM. V trimming: 6 bases; J trimming: 2 bases; junction bases outside the gene matches: 11. There are 17 residues in the CDR3. The CDR3 DNA is TGTGCCAGCAGCCTCCTCCGGGGGACAGGGGGACAAGAGACCCAGTACTTC. Amino acids: CASSLLRGTGGQETQYF.

This clone occurred a few times. The chain has TRBV10-3 and TRBJ2-1, with 7 positions matching TRBD2. Trimming removed 11 bases from V and 0 bases from J; junction bases left unmatched: 7. CDR1 ENHRY and CDR2 SYGVKD come from the germline V gene. The CDR3 sequence is 14 residues long. CDR3 sequence: CAVTSESSYNEQFF. In nucleotides, the CDR3 is TGTGCCGTCACTAGCGAGAGCTCCTACAATGAGCAGTTCTTC.

This clone turned up a few times. V gene TRBV6-1 combines with J gene TRBJ2-3; D is perhaps TRBD1 or TRBD2 (6 bases each). Germline V CDR1 and CDR2: MNHNS, SASEGT. V was cut by 3 bases and J by 4 bases, with 17 bases left in between. The CDR3 runs to 16 residues. DNA of the CDR3: TGTGCCAGCAGTGATCGGGGGCCCGGGGGACCAGATACGCAGTATTTT. It is translated as CASSDRGPGGPDTQYF.

This chain uses TRBV27 with TRBJ2-7; 8 bases align to TRBD2. The ends lost 7 bases at V and 5 bases at J; junction bases unmatched: 7. The CDR3 is 13 amino acids. Looked up from germline, CDR1 is MNHEY and CDR2 is SMNVEV (reference sequence). CDR3 sequence (DNA): TGTGCCAGCACGCCGGGCGGGGGGAACGAGCAGTACTTC. This gives the protein CASTPGGGNEQYF.